These 32 T cell receptor beta chains came from one sample sequenced in a study of shared clonotypes between healthy human individuals. Sequencing used immunoSEQ multiplex PCR; TCRdb keeps in-frame clones, though not all of them. The sample contains fewer than 700,000 clones, around three quarters of which appear only once. The sample consisted of PBMCs. These receptors originate from a woman aged 40-49 years in good health. Some clones in this sample may be carry-over from other donors' samples.

This clone was seen once. The genes are TRBV18 and TRBJ2-7, with D perhaps matching TRBD1 (6 bases). CDR3 length equals 15 residues. Germline V gene lookup returns CDR1 KGHSH and CDR2 LQKENI. With 3 bases removed from V and 6 bases from J, the gap between germline ends came to 18 bases. DNA of the CDR3: TGTGCCAGCTCACCCAGAAATCAGGGGTTCGGCGAGCAGTACTTC. Its translation is CASSPRNQGFGEQYF. The whole variable domain, filled in from reference TRBV18 and TRBJ2-7, reads NAGVMQNPRHLVRRRGQEARLRCSPMKGHSHVYWYRQLPEEGLKFMVYLQKENIIDESGMPKERFSAEFPKEGPSILRIQQVVRGDSAAYFCASSPRNQGFGEQYFGPGTRLTVT.

The sample holds many counts of this clone. The gene calls are TRBV19 and TRBJ2-2; D gene uncertain. With 1 base removed from V and 3 bases from J, the gap between germline ends came to 12 bases. The CDR3 is made up of 16 amino acids. CDR1 and CDR2 from the germline V gene are LNHDA and SQIVND (reference sequence). The CDR3 DNA reads TGTGCCAGTAGTATAGTGAGTAGCTACTACACCGGGGAGCTGTTTTTT. Residues: CASSIVSSYYTGELFF.

The chain combines TRBV6-5 with TRBJ1-1; maybe TRBD1 (6 bases). The CDR3 totals 15 residues. The germline gives CDR1 MNHEY, CDR2 SVGAGI. V lost 2 bases to trimming and J lost 6 bases, with 16 bases between them. The CDR3 here is CASSYAGGAGSEAFF. CDR3 bases: TGTGCCAGCAGTTACGCTGGGGGGGCCGGATCTGAAGCTTTCTTT.

The count of this clone is one. The V and J genes are TRBV11-3 and TRBJ2-1, with D possibly matching TRBD2 (6 bases). Germline assignment: CDR1 SGHNT and CDR2 YENEEA. The CDR3 consists of 15 residues. V dropped 5 bases and J dropped 5 bases, with 16 bases sitting between them. CDR3 nucleotide sequence: TGTGCCAGCAGCCTGGGGACTTTGAAGGACAATGAGCAGTTCTTC. This gives the protein CASSLGTLKDNEQFF.

With respect to this clone: Other DNA sequences from this sample encode an identical CDR3 as well. This rearrangement joins TRBV10-2 to TRBJ2-7, with a tentative D call TRBD1 (6 bases). The CDR3 is 14 residues long. V gave up 0 bases and J gave up 2 bases, with 8 bases separating them. The germline V gene encodes CDR1 WSHSY and CDR2 SAAADI. The CDR3 nucleotides are TGCGCCAGCAGTGAGTCTTGGGGGCCCTACGAGCAGTACTTC. Encoded protein: CASSESWGPYEQYF.

This chain joins TRBV7-2 and TRBJ2-7, with 9 positions matching TRBD1. From germline, CDR1 is SGHTA and CDR2 FQGNSA. This CDR3 region has 14 residues. V was pared by 0 bases and J by 7 bases, with 4 bases of the junction left unmatched. The CDR3: CASSLAQGAREQYF. The CDR3 DNA is TGTGCCAGCAGCTTAGCACAGGGGGCTCGTGAGCAGTACTTC.

The CDR3: CATFTGVGGELFF. The CDR3 region has the DNA TGTGCCACTTTTACAGGGGTAGGTGGGGAGCTGTTTTTT. The chain couples TRBV10-3 to TRBJ2-2; 7 nucleotides match TRBD1. This CDR3 is built from 13 residues. Germline CDR1 and CDR2: ENHRY and SYGVKD. V gave up 10 bases and J gave up 8 bases; unmatched junction bases: 10.

This chain uses TRBV5-1 with TRBJ2-5; perhaps TRBD1 as D (6 bases). There are 14 residues in the CDR3. Germline CDR1 is SGHRS and CDR2 is YFSETQ. Trimming left V 0 bases short and J 5 bases short, with 11 bases between. The CDR3 nucleotides read TGCGCCAGCAGCTTGGTGTCCCAGGGGGAGACCCAGTACTTC. Encoded protein: CASSLVSQGETQYF. The full variable domain, with the rest looked up from reference TRBV5-1 and TRBJ2-5, is KAGVTQTPRYLIKTRGQQVTLSCSPISGHRSVSWYQQTPGQGLQFLFEYFSETQRNKGNFPGRFSGRQFSNSRSEMNVSTLELGDSALYLCASSLVSQGETQYFGPGTRLLVL.

The chain uses TRBV4-1 and TRBJ2-7; D assignment may be TRBD1 or TRBD2 (5 bases each). Germline values: CDR1 MGHRA, CDR2 YSYEKL. Trimming stripped 1 base from V and 1 base from J, with 11 bases between. There are 15 residues in the CDR3. The CDR3 DNA follows: TGCGCCAGCAGCCAAGGGTCCGGGGCATCCTACGAGCAGTACTTC. This codes for CASSQGSGASYEQYF.

The V gene is TRBV28, the J gene TRBJ2-3, with 12 bases aligning to TRBD2. Germline-derived CDR1 and CDR2 are MDHEN and SYDVKM. V was pared by 1 base and J by 7 bases, with 3 bases of the junction left unmatched. CDR3 length equals 15 residues. CDR3 sequence reads: CASSLSLAGGNTQYF. The CDR3 DNA sequence: TGTGCCAGCAGTTTATCACTAGCGGGAGGAAATACGCAGTATTTT.

The chain links TRBV2 to TRBJ2-3, with 10 bases matching TRBD2. The germline V gene has CDR1 SNHLY and CDR2 FYNNEI. V lost 5 bases to trimming and J lost 6 bases; unmatched junction nucleotides: 5. The CDR3 is 14 residues long. DNA of the CDR3: TGTGCCAGCAGTTGGCTAGCGGGAGTGGATACGCAGTATTTT. It yields the protein CASSWLAGVDTQYF. Based on the CDR3 plus reference TRBV2 and TRBJ2-3, the full variable domain is EPEVTQTPSHQVTQMGQEVILRCVPISNHLYFYWYRQILGQKVEFLVSFYNNEISEKSEIFDDQFSVERPDGSNFTLKIRSTKLEDSAMYFCASSWLAGVDTQYFGPGTRLTVL.

The V call is TRBV7-3, the J call TRBJ2-1; the D call may be TRBD1 or TRBD2 (5 bases each). V was pared by 3 bases and J by 7 bases, with 13 bases between. Germline CDR1 is SGHTA and CDR2 is FQGTGA. This CDR3 region has 14 residues. The CDR3 DNA reads as TGTGCCAGCAGCTTCCGGGGCCTAAGTAATGAGCAGTTCTTC. Amino acid sequence: CASSFRGLSNEQFF.

Of note for this clone: Other DNA sequences from this sample encode an identical CDR3 as well. The genes are TRBV5-1 and TRBJ1-1; the D gene is possibly TRBD1 (6 bases). The CDR3 extends over 21 amino acids. The germline V gene encodes CDR1 SGHRS and CDR2 YFSETQ. Trimming cost V 1 base and J 5 bases, with 33 bases left between them. The CDR3 nucleotides read TGCGCCAGCAGCTTGATTCCAACTAACCAAAAGAGTACGGGACAAGTTACTGAAGCTTTCTTT. Translating it yields CASSLIPTNQKSTGQVTEAFF.

The rearrangement joins TRBV11-2 to TRBJ2-1; the match to TRBD1 covers 9 bases. This CDR3 is 16 amino acids long. V was pared by 5 bases and J by 4 bases, with 9 bases of the junction left unmatched. Germline V CDR1 and CDR2: SGHAT, FQNNGV. In DNA form, the CDR3 reads TGTGCCAGCAGCCCCCAGTCCGGGACAGGGTACAATGAGCAGTTCTTC. Protein: CASSPQSGTGYNEQFF.

The chain is built from TRBV10-3 and TRBJ1-1, with D perhaps matching TRBD1 (6 bases). The germline gives CDR1 ENHRY, CDR2 SYGVKD. Between the trimmed V and J ends, which lost 6 bases and 1 base, there was a span of 12 bases. There are 14 residues in the CDR3. CDR3 nucleotides: TGTGCCATCAGATCCCAGGGGAAGAACACTGAAGCTTTCTTT. Its protein product is CAIRSQGKNTEAFF.

The CDR3, as DNA: TGTGCCAGCAGCTTAGATTCTAGCGGGGGGGTGGAGACCCAGTACTTC. Encoded protein: CASSLDSSGGVETQYF. The chain uses TRBV11-2 and TRBJ2-5, with 12 bases identical to TRBD2. The CDR3 covers 16 residues. Per germline, CDR1 SGHAT and CDR2 FQNNGV. V lost 0 bases, J lost 5 bases, and 4 bases stayed unmatched.

The gene calls are TRBV18 and TRBJ2-7; either TRBD1 or TRBD2 may fit D (5 bases each). The V end was cut by 3 bases, the J end by 4 bases, with 16 bases between. Germline V CDR1 and CDR2: KGHSH, LQKENI. The CDR3 covers 15 residues. This CDR3 reads CASSPPGRGEYEQYF. The CDR3 nucleotides read TGTGCCAGCTCACCCCCGGGACGGGGAGAATACGAGCAGTACTTC.

The gene calls are TRBV9 and TRBJ2-1; 9 nucleotides match TRBD2. Germline loops: CDR1 SGDLS, CDR2 YYNGEE. This CDR3 has 14 residues. V was clipped by 6 bases and J by 3 bases; unmatched bases: 4. The DNA of the CDR3 is TGTGCCAGCAATCCTAGCGGGATCTACAATGAGCAGTTCTTC. As protein: CASNPSGIYNEQFF.

There are a few counts of this clone. The chain combines TRBV29-1 with TRBJ1-1; D is perhaps TRBD1 (6 bases). The CDR3 consists of 13 residues. Between the trimmed V and J ends, which lost 5 bases and 5 bases, there was a span of 15 bases. The germline gives CDR1 SQVTM, CDR2 ANQGSEA. The CDR3 is CSVTADSLTEAFF. CDR3 bases: TGCAGCGTTACCGCGGACAGCTTAACTGAAGCTTTCTTT.

The V call is TRBV9, the J call TRBJ2-2, with TRBD2 as a possible D gene (6 bases). Trimming shortened V by 3 bases and J by 3 bases, and 9 bases separated the two germline ends. The germline V gene encodes CDR1 SGDLS and CDR2 YYNGEE. This CDR3 contains 14 residues. The CDR3 DNA sequence: TGTGCCAGCAGCGCCACGGGGGACACCGGGGAGCTGTTTTTT. Translated, it gives CASSATGDTGELFF.

The gene calls are TRBV18 and TRBJ1-1; TRBD1 matches 8 bases. Germline lookup yields CDR1 KGHSH and CDR2 LQKENI. Trimming cost V 3 bases and J 0 bases; bases outside gene matches: 3. CDR3 length: 15 amino acids. DNA for the CDR3: TGTGCCAGCTCACCCCAGGGGGCACTGAACACTGAAGCTTTCTTT. It specifies CASSPQGALNTEAFF.

The CDR3, as DNA: TGTGCCAGCAGTGCTCCCCTCAACACCGGGGAGCTGTTTTTT. Protein: CASSAPLNTGELFF. This chain joins TRBV25-1 and TRBJ2-2; D is unclear. The CDR3 covers 14 residues. The V end lost 4 bases, the J end lost 2 bases, and 8 bases lay between the germline ends. Germline V CDR1 and CDR2: MGHDK, SYGVNS.

The gene calls are TRBV5-1 and TRBJ2-3; tentatively, D is TRBD2 (6 bases). The CDR3 covers 14 residues. V was clipped by 6 bases and J by 2 bases, with 13 bases between them. Germline V CDR1 and CDR2: SGHRS, YFSETQ. The CDR3 spells CASMPRGTTDTQYF. The DNA for the CDR3 is TGCGCCAGCATGCCCCGGGGGACCACAGATACGCAGTATTTT.

The chain joins TRBV14 to TRBJ2-7, with TRBD2 matching over 9 bases. CDR1 and CDR2 (germline): SGHDN, FVKESK. V shed 1 base, J shed 5 bases, and the junction held 15 bases outside the gene matches. The CDR3 consists of 18 residues. The CDR3 protein is CASSQGWGGGRALDEQYF. CDR3 bases: TGTGCCAGCAGCCAAGGCTGGGGAGGCGGGAGGGCCCTGGACGAGCAGTACTTC.

This clone was picked up one time. A far larger clone is one nucleotide away, so this likely arose from a read error. The sample contains more than one DNA sequence encoding this CDR3. The CDR3 region is CASSRSGGTVSYEQYF. CDR3 nucleotide sequence: TGCGCCAGCAGCCGCAGCGGCGGGACAGTCTCCTACGAGCAGTACTTC. The chain is built from TRBV7-2 and TRBJ2-5; D might be TRBD1 (7 bases). The assigned J gene may be wrong: the sequence end matches TRBJ2-7 better. The CDR3 has 16 residues. Germline-derived CDR1 and CDR2 are SGHTA and FQGNSA.

In the case of this clone: Other DNA sequences within the sample encode an identical CDR3. CDR3 sequence reads: CASSLQGRQYF. Written as DNA, the CDR3 is TGTGCCAGCAGTCTCCAGGGGAGGCAGTACTTC. V is TRBV28 and J is TRBJ2-7; TRBD1 is a possible D gene (6 bases). The length of the CDR3 is 11 residues. Germline CDR1 and CDR2: MDHEN and SYDVKM. V dropped 5 bases and J dropped 9 bases, with 11 bases sitting between them. Variable domain in full (rest from reference TRBV28 and TRBJ2-7): DVKVTQSSRYLVKRTGEKVFLECVQDMDHENMFWYRQDPGLGLRLIYFSYDVKMKEKGDIPEGYSVSREKKERFSLILESASTNQTSMYLCASSLQGRQYFGPGTRLTVT.

The genes are TRBV10-2 and TRBJ2-7; 12 nucleotides line up with TRBD2. V was clipped by 3 bases and J by 4 bases; unmatched bases: 13. CDR1 and CDR2 from the germline V gene are WSHSY and SAAADI. The CDR3 totals 18 residues. Written as DNA, the CDR3 is TGCGCCAGCAGTGAACCCCCCCGACTAGCGGGAGACGGGTACGAGCAGTACTTC. It yields the protein CASSEPPRLAGDGYEQYF.

This chain links TRBV7-9 with TRBJ1-3; TRBD1 matches 7 bases. Germline-derived CDR1 and CDR2 are SEHNR and FQNEAQ (reference sequence). The V segment lost 5 bases and the J segment 0 bases; nucleotides outside the gene matches: 16. The CDR3 consists of 19 residues. DNA for the CDR3: TGTGCCAGCAGCCGTAGAGGTATAACAGGGGCCCACTCTGGAAACACCATATATTTT. Translation: CASSRRGITGAHSGNTIYF.

The J gene is TRBJ1-2, the V gene TRBV9; maybe TRBD1 (6 bases). The CDR3 spans 14 residues. From germline, CDR1 is SGDLS and CDR2 YYNGEE. V lost 0 bases and J lost 8, with 14 bases in between. CDR3: CASSVGGGLRGYTF. Written as DNA, the CDR3 is TGTGCCAGCAGCGTAGGCGGGGGCCTACGGGGCTACACCTTC.

Details on this clone: This specimen includes other DNA sequences encoding the same CDR3. The gene calls are TRBV14 and TRBJ2-7, with D maybe TRBD1 (6 bases). In germline, CDR1 is SGHDN, CDR2 FVKESK. CDR3 size: 12 residues. V lost 5 bases, J lost 7 bases, and 12 bases lay in between. The CDR3 nucleotides read TGTGCCAGCAGCAGAGAAGGGGGAGAGCAGTACTTC. Translating it yields CASSREGGEQYF.

Sample share makes this clone medium-sized. The sample holds other DNA sequences that translate to the same CDR3. The chain recombines TRBV5-4 with TRBJ2-7; TRBD2 matches 7 bases. Germline trimming cut 0 bases from V and 2 bases from J; bases unmatched to any gene: 11. The CDR3 totals 17 residues. Germline lookup yields CDR1 SGHNT and CDR2 YYREEE (reference sequence). The CDR3 region has the DNA TGTGCCAGCAGCTTGGGTGGCGTCGGGGGGAACCCCTACGAGCAGTACTTC. This gives the protein CASSLGGVGGNPYEQYF.

This rearrangement joins TRBV29-1 to TRBJ2-3; tentative D call: TRBD2 (5 bases). Germline V lookup: CDR1 SQVTM, CDR2 ANQGSEA. CDR3 length: 12 residues. Trimming pared 5 bases from V and 3 bases from J, leaving 9 bases between. This chain's CDR3 is CSVWPGTDTQYF. DNA for the CDR3: TGCAGCGTTTGGCCGGGAACAGATACGCAGTATTTT.